This record looks at one TCR beta chain sequence and its context. This entry comes from a study of a mutant IDH1 vaccine in newly diagnosed glioma. Study at large: Of the patients given treatment, roughly 60% were male and approximately 38% were female, and a mean age of roughly 40 years was recorded. Pretreatment consisted of radiotherapy, temozolomide, or both, with most receiving both.

The sample's time point: baseline, week 1 (first vaccination visit). Regarding treatment: pre-vaccination baseline after standard-of-care therapy. Generated by immunoSEQ multiplex PCR, the TCRdb table keeps only in-frame clones and is missing some. There are tens of thousands of clones in the sample; roughly nine tenths occur only once, and around 5% lies in the top ten. This CDR3 region has 14 residues. The germline V gene has CDR1 SGHVS and CDR2 FQNEAQ. V lost 1 base, J lost 2 bases, and 6 bases lay in between. The specimen was PBMCs, collected from a glioma patient treated with radiotherapy, temozolomide or both. The sequence was obtained from a woman in her thirties or forties with glioma. The chain is built from TRBV7-8 and TRBJ1-5; D unclear. CDR3 in amino acids: CASSLVSGNQPQHF. The CDR3 DNA follows: TGTGCCAGCAGCTTAGTGAGCGGCAATCAGCCCCAGCATTTT. Full variable domain (rest looked up from reference TRBV7-8 and TRBJ1-5): GAGVSQSPRYKVAKRGQDVALRCDPISGHVSLFWYQQALGQGPEFLTYFQNEAQLDKSGLPSDRFFAERPEGSVSTLKIQRTQQEDSAVYLCASSLVSGNQPQHFGDGTRLSIL.